This T cell receptor beta chain was captured by sequencing in a study of blood T cell repertoires in COVID-19. Background on the study: Spain, Italy and the United States supplied samples that represented acute and convalescent COVID-19. In each case, the material was cDNA or gDNA derived from T cells, B-cell-depleted T cells, or PBMCs.

In the study's own analysis: Estimation of nucleated cell counts relied on the amplification of reference gene primers. Produced via immunoSEQ multiplex PCR; TCRdb's table is partial and in-frame only. Clonal size and the V and J genes are those of that table, whereas D and trimming came from the DNA. The repertoire has more than 250,000 clones, about nine tenths of them found once; the top ten carry 10%. V dropped 4 bases and J dropped 2 bases, with 8 bases sitting between them. CDR3 size: 13 residues. The V gene's germline CDR1 is LNHDA and CDR2 SQIVND (reference sequence). Only one count was recorded for this clone. The study recruited people aged roughly 18 to 95 years across about two dozen US areas.

The genes are TRBV19 and TRBJ1-1; tentative D call: TRBD1 (5 bases). Material: PBMCs or T cells enriched from blood (not recorded which). This receptor was obtained from a woman younger than 30 who had recovered from COVID-19. The CDR3 spells CASSTQGNTEAFF. DNA of the CDR3: TGTGCCAGTAGTACCCAGGGCAACACTGAAGCTTTCTTT.